This T cell receptor (beta chain) appears in the sequencing data of a study of blood T cell repertoires in COVID-19. The wider study: Samples of COVID-19 (acute and convalescent) were obtained from the United States, Italy and Spain.

Profiled with immunoSEQ multiplex PCR; TCRdb holds only in-frame clones, not every one. Of tens of thousands of clones in the sample, roughly 88% are singletons; the top ten hold around 10%. This CDR3 region has 15 residues. Germline V CDR1 and CDR2: LNHNV, YYDKDF (reference sequence). V lost 0 bases and J lost 5, with 10 bases in between. The chain recombines TRBV15 with TRBJ2-2; D possibly corresponds to TRBD2 (5 bases). Sequencing was carried out using peripheral blood. The sequence was collected from a woman older than 75 with active or convalescent COVID-19. The CDR3 DNA sequence: TGTGCCACCAGCAGAGAACTAGAGAGGACCGGGGAGCTGTTTTTT. Residues: CATSRELERTGELFF.